The TCR beta chain described here comes from a study of identical twins. TCRdb called the 5' RACE reads again in MiXCR, with one record for every CDR3 protein. Of hundreds of thousands of distinct CDR3 sequences listed, approximately 21% are singletons. This CDR3 has 13 residues. The V gene's germline CDR1 is SGHDT and CDR2 YYEEEE. Trimming took 4 bases from V and 4 from J, leaving 9 bases between them. Only a few counts were recorded for this clonotype. Donors were all healthy Caucasians. The same data also contributed to another study, on T cells expressing NK-cell markers. That report notes: HCMV serostatus: most of the eight sequenced donors positive, one negative. Five or six of the donors carried dominant NKG2C+ clonotypes that took up about 1.0-7.5% of their CD8+ T cells.

V is TRBV5-6 and J is TRBJ2-1; D gene unclear. The sequenced sample consisted of PBMCs. This sequence originates from a woman between 18 and 30 years old in good health. In nucleotides, the CDR3 is TGTGCCAGCAGCCTCCCCGAGTACAATGAGCAGTTCTTC. Translating it yields CASSLPEYNEQFF.